This T cell receptor beta chain was recorded in a study of vaccination effects on CD4 cells after COVID-19. Germline assignment: CDR1 MDHEN and CDR2 SYDVKM. The CDR3 has 15 amino acids. Trimming removed 6 bases from V and 6 bases from J; junction bases left unmatched: 7. Ahead of sequencing, the ViraFEST assay grew antigen-specific CD4+ T cells using viral peptide pools. Having been cultured for roughly 11 days, the cells underwent CD4+ T cell isolation. Participants received two doses of either the BNT162b2 or mRNA-1273 vaccine. Clones were read by immunoSEQ multiplex PCR, and TCRdb kept only the in-frame ones, dropping some. The sample lists more than 60,000 clones, roughly 74% occurring once. A remark on this clone: Antigen specificity is unknown.

The TCR comes from a human donor who received a COVID-19 vaccine. V usage is TRBV28 and J usage is TRBJ2-1; 11 bases are a match to TRBD1. Specimen: CD4+ T cells from PBMCs cultured with HCoV-229E spike peptides, collected after COVID-19 vaccination. DNA of the CDR3: TGTGCCAGCAGGGGCCGGGACAGGGGGAGCAATGAGCAGTTCTTC. This encodes CASRGRDRGSNEQFF.